Below are 18 T cell receptor beta chains sequenced from a single sample in a study of chemoradiotherapy in HPV16-positive cancers. Assay: immunoSEQ multiplex PCR; the TCRdb copy retains only in-frame clones and omits some. The sample has several thousand clones; 81% are singletons. This material consisted of tumor tissue, taken from a patient who underwent chemoradiotherapy. Source of these receptors: a human donor with HPV-associated anogenital cancer.

The chain uses TRBV11-3 and TRBJ2-7; either TRBD1 or TRBD2 may fit D (5 bases each). Germline V gives CDR1 SGHNT, CDR2 YENEEA. This CDR3 is built from 15 residues. The V gene lost 3 bases and the J gene lost 7 bases, with 19 bases spanning the gap. The CDR3: CASSFSSGPQGEQYF. The CDR3 DNA reads as TGTGCCAGCAGCTTTTCGTCGGGGCCCCAAGGGGAGCAGTACTTC.

This chain connects TRBV5-5 to TRBJ1-4; D gene uncertain. Trimming left V 1 base short and J 3 bases short, with 4 bases between. CDR3 size: 13 residues. CDR1 and CDR2 (germline): SGHKS, YYEKEE (reference sequence). The CDR3 is CASSLSANEKLFF. The DNA of the CDR3 is TGTGCCAGCAGCTTGTCAGCTAATGAAAAACTGTTTTTT.

This clone was seen only once. The chain employs TRBV5-1 and TRBJ2-7; D uncertain. Germline V gene data show CDR1 as SGHRS and CDR2 as YFSETQ. V was cut by 1 base and J by 2 bases, with 10 bases left in between. The CDR3 runs 14 residues. The CDR3 sequence is CASSLTAGTYEQYF. CDR3 DNA: TGCGCCAGCAGCTTGACGGCAGGCACCTACGAGCAGTACTTC.

The V gene is TRBV5-1, the J gene TRBJ1-2; 8 bases line up with TRBD1. The CDR3 runs 15 residues. Germline CDR1 SGHRS, CDR2 YFSETQ. The V segment lost 0 bases and the J segment 0 bases; nucleotides outside the gene matches: 1. Written as DNA, the CDR3 is TGCGCCAGCAGCTTGGACAGGGGGTCTAACTATGGCTACACCTTC. Protein sequence: CASSLDRGSNYGYTF.

This chain links TRBV5-8 with TRBJ1-2; D gene uncertain. The CDR3 contains 15 residues. Per germline, CDR1 SGHTS and CDR2 YDEGEE. Between the trimmed V and J ends, which lost 0 bases and 4 bases, there was a span of 13 bases. The CDR3 is CASSLDATRGYGYTF. CDR3 nucleotides: TGTGCCAGCAGCTTGGACGCAACACGGGGCTATGGCTACACCTTC.

This clone was seen more than once but under ten times. This chain joins TRBV4-2 and TRBJ1-4; TRBD1 aligns across 9 bases. The CDR3 runs 19 residues. Germline CDR1 is LGHNA and CDR2 is YNFKEQ. Unmatched junction bases numbered 13, after V lost 2 bases and J lost 3 bases. CDR3 loop: CASSQSGTGFSSANEKLFF. The DNA of the CDR3 is TGTGCCAGCAGCCAATCCGGGACAGGGTTCTCTAGTGCTAATGAAAAACTGTTTTTT.

The chain carries TRBV15 and TRBJ2-3, with D perhaps TRBD2 (5 bases). V was shortened by 1 base and J by 4 bases, with 9 bases between the two germline ends. Germline CDR1 is LNHNV and CDR2 is YYDKDF (reference sequence). This CDR3 is 14 amino acids long. CDR3 DNA: TGTGCCACCAGCAGAGGCTGGGGAGCAGATACGCAGTATTTT. It yields the protein CATSRGWGADTQYF.

The CDR3: CASSLRQGVTEAFF. DNA of the CDR3: TGTGCCAGCTCACTACGACAGGGGGTAACTGAAGCTTTCTTT. The rearrangement uses TRBV18 and TRBJ1-1; 9 bases are a match to TRBD1. This CDR3 spans 14 amino acids. V was pared by 4 bases and J by 5 bases, with 5 bases of the junction left unmatched. Per germline, CDR1 KGHSH and CDR2 LQKENI.

This chain links TRBV5-1 with TRBJ1-2; 7 bases align to TRBD1. The junction had 10 bases not matched to a gene; V was cut back by 4 bases and J by 4 bases. Per the germline V gene, CDR1 is SGHRS and CDR2 is YFSETQ. This CDR3 region has 15 residues. CDR3 protein: CASSEGQRPLYGYTF. The CDR3, as DNA: TGCGCCAGCAGCGAGGGACAGCGTCCTCTCTATGGCTACACCTTC.

The chain combines TRBV5-8 with TRBJ2-3; D might be TRBD1 (5 bases). The CDR3 sequence is 16 residues long. Trimming stripped 3 bases from V and 5 bases from J, with 19 bases between. Per the germline V gene, CDR1 is SGHTS and CDR2 is YDEGEE. The CDR3 nucleotides read TGTGCCAGCAGCTCCGGCCCCGGGCAGGGTGGAGATACGCAGTATTTT. This encodes CASSSGPGQGGDTQYF.

This clone was counted between two and nine times. The chain links TRBV7-7 to TRBJ1-1, with D uncertain. Between the trimmed V and J ends, which lost 2 bases and 2 bases, there was a span of 6 bases. The CDR3 length is 13 residues. Germline V CDR1 and CDR2: SSHAT, FNYEAQ (reference sequence). DNA of the CDR3: TGTGCCAGCAGCTTAAACACCAACACTGAAGCTTTCTTT. Translated, it gives CASSLNTNTEAFF. Based on the CDR3 plus reference TRBV7-7 and TRBJ1-1, the full variable domain is GAGVSQSPRYKVTKRGQDVTLRCDPISSHATLYWYQQALGQGPEFLTYFNYEAQPDKSGLPSDRFSAERPEGSISTLTIQRTEQRDSAMYRCASSLNTNTEAFFGQGTRLTVV.

CDR3 in amino acids: CASSAWTSGANEQFF. In nucleotides, the CDR3 is TGTGCCAGCAGCGCATGGACTAGCGGGGCGAATGAGCAGTTCTTC. The V gene is TRBV9, the J gene TRBJ2-1, with 12 nucleotides matching TRBD2. The CDR3 consists of 15 residues. Losses at the gene ends were 3 bases for V and 7 bases for J; bases not matched to a gene: 5. Per the germline V gene, CDR1 is SGDLS and CDR2 is YYNGEE.

The chain links TRBV11-2 to TRBJ2-1; 8 bases map to TRBD2. Germline CDR1 and CDR2: SGHAT and FQNNGV. J gave up 7 bases and V 0 bases, and 5 bases lay outside the gene matches. The CDR3 has 15 amino acids. The DNA of the CDR3 is TGTGCCAGCAGCTTAGACCCCGGGGGGGTTAATGAGCAGTTCTTC. Amino acids: CASSLDPGGVNEQFF.

This clone has just a few counts. This rearrangement joins TRBV6-1 to TRBJ2-2, with a tentative D call TRBD1 (6 bases). V shed 6 bases and J shed 8 bases, with 16 bases lying between them. Germline loops: CDR1 MNHNS, CDR2 SASEGT. CDR3 length: 14 residues. Here the CDR3 DNA reads TGTGCCAGCAGAGCGACAGGCGCCGCGGGGGAGCTGTTTTTT. Amino acids: CASRATGAAGELFF.

This clone was counted between two and nine times. Written as DNA, the CDR3 is TGTGCCAGCAGTGAAGAGTCACGAGCTCGCTACACCTTC. It translates to CASSEESRARYTF. The genes are TRBV2 and TRBJ1-2; D ambiguous. The CDR3 sequence is 13 residues long. Germline CDR1 reads SNHLY; CDR2 reads FYNNEI. Trimming cost V 1 base and J 9 bases, with 12 bases left between them.

This clone was detected a few times. The chain recombines TRBV27 with TRBJ2-3; possibly TRBD1 for D (6 bases). Germline loops: CDR1 MNHEY, CDR2 SMNVEV (reference sequence). V gave up 2 bases and J gave up 0 bases, with 9 bases separating them. The CDR3 runs 15 residues. CDR3 protein: CASSLAGASTDTQYF. CDR3 nucleotide sequence: TGTGCCAGCAGTTTAGCAGGGGCTAGCACAGATACGCAGTATTTT.

V usage is TRBV7-2 and J usage is TRBJ1-1; D is unclear. Germline CDR1 is SGHTA and CDR2 is FQGNSA. V was cut by 0 bases and J by 3 bases, with 8 bases left in between. The CDR3 loop spans 14 amino acids. CDR3 nucleotide sequence: TGTGCCAGCAGCTTAGCTTTTCGGGACACTGAAGCTTTCTTT. This gives the protein CASSLAFRDTEAFF.

The chain recombines TRBV6-4 with TRBJ2-3; TRBD2 aligns across 9 bases. J lost 2 bases, V lost 3 bases, and 3 bases had no gene match. CDR3 length equals 15 residues. Germline loops: CDR1 MRHNA, CDR2 SNTAGT. CDR3: CASSEIAGDTDTQYF. The CDR3, as DNA: TGTGCCAGCAGTGAAATAGCGGGGGACACAGATACGCAGTATTTT.